These 11 T cell receptor beta chains were all obtained from the same sample, sequenced in a study of blood T cell repertoires in COVID-19. Using immunoSEQ multiplex PCR, the repertoire was profiled, and TCRdb retains in-frame clones only, with some absent. The sample lists approximately 250,000 clones, 70% to 90% occurring once. The source material was peripheral blood. These receptors all come from a man aged 45 to 65 with COVID-19, enrolled during active disease.

The chain carries TRBV2 and TRBJ1-5; 7 nucleotides match TRBD1. Germline assignment: CDR1 SNHLY and CDR2 FYNNEI. The J segment lost 0 bases and the V segment lost 6 bases, leaving 8 bases of the junction unmatched. The CDR3 runs 16 residues. The DNA for the CDR3 is TGTGCCAGCAGGGGGCAGGGGGTTCCTAGCAATCAGCCCCAGCATTTT. This codes for CASRGQGVPSNQPQHF.

This chain links TRBV19 with TRBJ1-1; the match to TRBD1 covers 7 bases. From germline, CDR1 is LNHDA and CDR2 SQIVND (reference sequence). V gave up 4 bases and J gave up 1 base; unmatched junction bases: 9. The CDR3 has 16 amino acids. Written as DNA, the CDR3 is TGTGCCAGTAGTACCCGACAGGGAGAGGGGAACACTGAAGCTTTCTTT. It yields the protein CASSTRQGEGNTEAFF.

The rearrangement joins TRBV14 to TRBJ2-7; 9 bases fit TRBD1. The V gene end was trimmed by 5 bases and the J gene end by 2 bases; junction bases not matched to a gene: 10. The germline gives CDR1 SGHDN, CDR2 FVKESK. The CDR3 covers 16 residues. The CDR3 spells CASSESGTGPTYEQYF. The DNA of the CDR3 is TGTGCCAGCAGCGAGTCCGGGACAGGGCCAACCTACGAGCAGTACTTC.

The V gene is TRBV11-3, the J gene TRBJ2-1, with 7 nucleotides matching TRBD1. Losses at the gene ends were 5 bases for V and 2 bases for J; bases not matched to a gene: 6. The germline CDR1 and CDR2 sequences are SGHNT and YENEEA. This CDR3 is built from 15 residues. In DNA, the CDR3 is TGTGCCAGCAGCCCCCGACAGGGACCCTACAATGAGCAGTTCTTC. It is translated as CASSPRQGPYNEQFF. The full variable domain, rest sourced from reference TRBV11-3 and TRBJ2-1, is EAGVVQSPRYKIIEKKQPVAFWCNPISGHNTLYWYLQNLGQGPELLIRYENEEAVDDSQLPKDRFSAERLKGVDSTLKIQPAELGDSAVYLCASSPRQGPYNEQFFGPGTRLTVL.

The chain recombines TRBV27 with TRBJ2-2; 7 bases map to TRBD2. Germline CDR1 is MNHEY and CDR2 is SMNVEV (reference sequence). The CDR3 is 15 residues long. V lost 5 bases and J lost 4; bases outside the gene matches: 7. The CDR3 DNA follows: TGTGCCAGCAGTAGCAGCGGGACTTTCACCGGGGAGCTGTTTTTT. Protein product: CASSSSGTFTGELFF.

J is TRBJ1-1 and V is TRBV12-3 or TRBV12-4; 11 bases are shared with TRBD1. The CDR3 length is 13 residues. After removal of 5 bases from V and 10 bases from J, the junction contained 6 bases not matched to a gene. CDR3 loop: CASSPGQGAPAFF. The DNA of the CDR3 is TGTGCCAGCAGTCCTGGACAGGGGGCACCAGCTTTCTTT.

The J gene is TRBJ2-5, the V gene TRBV7-2; 9 nucleotides align to TRBD2. The trim removed 7 bases at V and 4 bases at J, leaving 7 bases unmatched. The CDR3 consists of 14 residues. CDR1 is SGHTA and CDR2 is FQGNSA in the germline V gene. The CDR3 region is CASTTAGGRETQYF. CDR3 nucleotides: TGTGCCAGCACTACGGCGGGGGGGCGAGAGACCCAGTACTTC.

The chain carries TRBV19 and TRBJ1-5; TRBD1 matches at 8 bases. CDR3 length: 15 amino acids. J lost 2 bases, V lost 7 bases, and 7 bases had no gene match. CDR1 is LNHDA and CDR2 is SQIVND in the germline V gene (reference sequence). This CDR3 reads CASTSDRAGNQPQHF. The DNA for the CDR3 is TGTGCCAGTACCTCGGACAGGGCCGGCAATCAGCCCCAGCATTTT. The complete variable domain, with remaining parts taken from reference TRBV19 and TRBJ1-5, reads DGGITQSPKYLFRKEGQNVTLSCEQNLNHDAMYWYRQDPGQGLRLIYYSQIVNDFQKGDIAEGYSVSREKKESFPLTVTSAQKNPTAFYLCASTSDRAGNQPQHFGDGTRLSIL.

V and J are TRBV11-2 and TRBJ2-7; 9 positions match TRBD1. The CDR3 runs to 15 residues. Unmatched junction bases numbered 10, after V lost 5 bases and J lost 5 bases. Germline V lookup: CDR1 SGHAT, CDR2 FQNNGV. The CDR3 here is CASSRYTGGVDEQYF. CDR3 nucleotide sequence: TGTGCCAGCAGCCGCTACACAGGGGGCGTGGACGAGCAGTACTTC.

This clone was seen only once. CDR3 bases: TGTGCCAGCAGGACAGTAATGAACACTGAAGCTTTCTTT. This encodes CASRTVMNTEAFF. V gene TRBV5-8 combines with J gene TRBJ1-1; a weak D match, TRBD1 (5 bases). The germline V gene has CDR1 SGHTS and CDR2 YDEGEE. V was trimmed by 5 bases and J by 0 bases, leaving 8 bases between them. The CDR3 loop spans 13 amino acids.

V and J are TRBV4-3 and TRBJ2-1; a weak D match, TRBD2 (6 bases). The ends were cut back, 1 base at V and 0 bases at J, with 13 bases in the middle. This CDR3 has 17 residues. Germline assignment: CDR1 LGHNA and CDR2 YSLEER. CDR3 region: CASSQAPLASSYNEQFF. The CDR3 DNA follows: TGCGCCAGCAGCCAAGCCCCCCTAGCGAGCTCCTACAATGAGCAGTTCTTC.